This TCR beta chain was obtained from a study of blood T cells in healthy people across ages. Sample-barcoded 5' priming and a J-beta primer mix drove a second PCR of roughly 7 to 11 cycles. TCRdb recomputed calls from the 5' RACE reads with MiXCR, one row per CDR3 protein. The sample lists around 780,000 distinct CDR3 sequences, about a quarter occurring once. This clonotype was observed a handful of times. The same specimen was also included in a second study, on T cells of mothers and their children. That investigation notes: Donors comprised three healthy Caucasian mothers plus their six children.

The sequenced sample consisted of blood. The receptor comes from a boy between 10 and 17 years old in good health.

The CDR3 nucleotides read TGTGCCATCAGTGAGTCTTCGTCGCAAGAGACCCAGTACTTC. Translating it yields CAISESSSQETQYF. The V call is TRBV10-3, the J call TRBJ2-5, with no clear D. CDR1 is ENHRY and CDR2 is SYGVKD in the germline V gene. With 0 bases removed from V and 2 bases from J, the gap between germline ends came to 7 bases. The CDR3 is 14 amino acids.